One and the same sample provided the 22 T cell receptor beta chains below, sequenced in a study of T-cell reconstitution after alpha-beta-depleted transplantation in children. During its preparation, the TCRbeta library received unique molecular identifiers. Using its own MiXCR run on the PCR reads, TCRdb lists one record per CDR3 protein. The table lists 150,000 to 250,000 distinct CDR3 sequences, roughly 6.5% of them singletons. Source: PBMCs, taken before TCRalphabeta/CD19-depleted stem cell transplant. Receptors originate from a girl less than two years old with combined immunodeficiency, due to receive a stem cell transplant.

The table lists this clonotype with many counts. V gene TRBV6-2 or TRBV6-3 combines with J gene TRBJ2-2; TRBD2 matches at 12 bases. Germline loops: CDR1 MNHEY, CDR2 SVGEGT. The junction had 7 bases not matched to a gene; V was cut back by 5 bases and J by 3 bases. The CDR3 totals 17 residues. The CDR3 nucleotides are TGTGCCAGCAGTCAACCTGGACTAGCGGGGTACACCGGGGAGCTGTTTTTT. This sequence encodes CASSQPGLAGYTGELFF.

This clonotype was picked up many times. The chain joins TRBV28 to TRBJ2-7; tentatively, D is TRBD1 or TRBD2 (5 bases each). The CDR3 is made up of 14 amino acids. Germline lookup yields CDR1 MDHEN and CDR2 SYDVKM. The V end lost 4 bases, the J end lost 4 bases, and 14 bases lay between the germline ends. The CDR3 protein is CASSSDWGPYEQYF. In nucleotides, the CDR3 is TGTGCCAGCAGTTCCGACTGGGGACCATACGAGCAGTACTTC.

Many counts were recorded for this clonotype. This sequence joins TRBV4-2 and TRBJ2-5; weak D call: TRBD2 (5 bases). V lost 5 bases, J lost 5 bases, and 12 bases lay in between. CDR3 length: 13 residues. Germline CDR1 and CDR2: LGHNA and YNFKEQ. CDR3 sequence: CASSAGGEETQYF. As DNA, the CDR3 is TGTGCCAGCAGCGCGGGCGGTGAGGAGACCCAGTACTTC.

This clonotype occurred many times. The gene calls are TRBV7-3 and TRBJ2-3; D unclear. Germline V gene sequence: CDR1 SGHTA, CDR2 FQGTGA. V was cut by 5 bases and J by 0 bases, with 12 bases left in between. The CDR3 is 15 residues long. The CDR3 nucleotides read TGTGCCAGCAGCCTCGTCGGCGCGAGCACAGATACGCAGTATTTT. Protein sequence: CASSLVGASTDTQYF.

Concerning this clonotype: A junction boundary mismatches the germline segment, possibly from a read error. The chain recombines TRBV20-1 with TRBJ2-1; 9 bases fit TRBD1. From germline, CDR1 is DFQATT and CDR2 SNEGSKA (reference sequence). There are 18 residues in the CDR3. DNA for the CDR3: TGCTGTGCTACCAAAGGCAAAGGACAGGGGCTCTCCTACAATGAGCAGTTCTTC. Translated: CCATKGKGQGLSYNEQFF.

Ten or more counts support this clonotype. The J gene is TRBJ2-3, the V gene TRBV13; TRBD2 matches 8 bases. The V segment lost 5 bases and the J segment 2 bases; nucleotides outside the gene matches: 9. CDR1 and CDR2 (germline): PRHDT, FYEKMQ (reference sequence). There are 16 residues in the CDR3. CDR3 in DNA: TGTGCCAGCAGCAAACGACTAGCGCCCGACACAGATACGCAGTATTTT. Translating gives CASSKRLAPDTDTQYF.

The table lists this clonotype with a few counts. A read error may account for a junction end that differs from germline. The rearrangement links TRBV2 to TRBJ1-1, with D uncertain. Germline values: CDR1 SNHLY, CDR2 FYNNEI. The CDR3 has 18 amino acids. CDR3 region: CACSQNWAAMFGLTEAFF. In DNA form, the CDR3 reads TGTGCCTGCAGTCAGAATTGGGCGGCTATGTTCGGATTGACTGAAGCTTTCTTT.

The sample holds many counts of this clonotype. Relative to the germline gene, one junction end is altered; a read error may explain this. This chain joins TRBV7-7 and TRBJ2-7, with 10 bases aligning to TRBD1. Germline-derived CDR1 and CDR2 are SSHAT and FNYEAQ (reference sequence). CDR3 size: 15 residues. DNA of the CDR3: TGTGCTAGCAGCCCCGGGACAGGGGCTGGCTACGAGCAGTACTTC. Translating it yields CASSPGTGAGYEQYF. The full variable domain, its missing parts supplied by reference TRBV7-7 and TRBJ2-7, is GAGVSQSPRYKVTKRGQDVTLRCDPISSHATLYWYQQALGQGPEFLTYFNYEAQPDKSGLPSDRFSAERPEGSISTLTIQRTEQRDSAMYRCASSPGTGAGYEQYFGPGTRLTVT.

This clonotype was picked up many times. This sequence joins TRBV5-1 and TRBJ2-1; D possibly corresponds to TRBD1 (5 bases). Trimming removed 6 bases from V and 6 bases from J, with 7 bases in between. This CDR3 is built from 11 residues. Germline CDR1 SGHRS, CDR2 YFSETQ. In DNA, the CDR3 is TGCGCCAGCAAAAGGGGCAATGAGCAGTTCTTC. Protein: CASKRGNEQFF.

This clonotype was picked up many times. The rearrangement links TRBV7-9 to TRBJ2-3; TRBD2 agrees at 9 bases. Trimming at V came to 3 bases and at J to 6 bases, leaving 16 bases not matched to a gene. This CDR3 has 18 residues. Per germline, CDR1 SEHNR and CDR2 FQNEAQ (reference sequence). The DNA for the CDR3 is TGTGCCAGCAGCTTCCCCCCTAGCGTAGCGGGGGTGTGGGATACGCAGTATTTT. Residues: CASSFPPSVAGVWDTQYF.

In this sample, this clonotype turned up many times. The chain uses TRBV20-1 and TRBJ2-1; D unclear. CDR1 is DFQATT, CDR2 SNEGSKA, per germline (reference sequence). The CDR3 has 16 amino acids. Trimming stripped 4 bases from V and 0 bases from J, with 16 bases between. CDR3 sequence: CSAKRLWAYSYNEQFF. The CDR3 region has the DNA TGCAGTGCTAAACGACTCTGGGCATACTCCTACAATGAGCAGTTCTTC.

In this sample, this clonotype turned up many times. The gene calls are TRBV9 and TRBJ2-2; 10 nucleotides match TRBD1. V lost 3 bases, J lost 4 bases, and 6 bases stayed unmatched. The germline V gene encodes CDR1 SGDLS and CDR2 YYNGEE. The CDR3 length is 16 residues. The CDR3 nucleotides are TGTGCCAGCAGCGGCCGGGACAGGGGATCCACCGGGGAGCTGTTTTTT. This sequence encodes CASSGRDRGSTGELFF.

A remark on this clonotype: This could be a read error, since a much larger clone is one nucleotide away. As the CDR3 is not closed by the conserved phenylalanine or tryptophan, this likely results from a read error. The genes are TRBV7-9 and TRBJ1-3, with 9 bases aligning to TRBD1. V lost 5 bases and J lost 4; bases outside the gene matches: 6. The CDR3 runs to 15 residues. Germline values: CDR1 SEHNR, CDR2 FQNEAQ (reference sequence). DNA for the CDR3: TGTGCCAGCAGCGCCGGACAGGGGCTCGGAAACACCATATATTGT. Protein product: CASSAGQGLGNTIYC.

This clonotype was seen ten or more times. The rearrangement links TRBV20-1 to TRBJ2-7; TRBD2 matches at 13 bases. With V trimmed by 3 bases and J by 3 bases, 5 bases remained unmatched. The CDR3 loop spans 15 amino acids. Germline CDR1 and CDR2: DFQATT and SNEGSKA (reference sequence). The CDR3, as DNA: TGCAGTGCTAGGAGACTAGCGGGAGGTCGCTACGAGCAGTACTTC. As protein: CSARRLAGGRYEQYF.

This chain connects TRBV24-1 to TRBJ2-1, with D maybe TRBD2 (6 bases). V gave up 4 bases and J gave up 0 bases, with 12 bases separating them. Germline V gene sequence: CDR1 KGHDR, CDR2 SFDVKD. The CDR3 extends over 16 amino acids. This CDR3 is CATSETRGSSYNEQFF. The CDR3 DNA reads TGTGCCACCAGTGAGACCCGGGGGAGCTCCTACAATGAGCAGTTCTTC.

The CDR3 spells CASSPGTLVSNYGYTF. For the CDR3, the DNA is TGTGCCAGCAGTCCCGGGACACTTGTATCTAACTATGGCTACACCTTC. The gene calls are TRBV6-1 and TRBJ1-2, with D maybe TRBD1 (6 bases). V dropped 5 bases and J dropped 0 bases, with 16 bases sitting between them. Germline-derived CDR1 and CDR2 are MNHNS and SASEGT. The CDR3 totals 16 residues.

This clonotype was detected many times. V gene TRBV20-1 combines with J gene TRBJ2-7, with D hard to call. The CDR3 is 14 residues long. V dropped 3 bases and J dropped 2 bases, with 14 bases sitting between them. Per the germline V gene, CDR1 is DFQATT and CDR2 is SNEGSKA (reference sequence). The CDR3 sequence: CSARGGPDPYEQYF. CDR3 coding DNA: TGCAGTGCTAGGGGTGGTCCCGACCCCTACGAGCAGTACTTC.

There are many counts of this clonotype. The rearrangement links TRBV4-3 to TRBJ2-5; the D gene is possibly TRBD2 (6 bases). The V and J ends lost 1 base and 7 bases respectively, with 16 bases between them. Germline CDR1 and CDR2: LGHNA and YSLEER. The CDR3 extends over 15 amino acids. CDR3 in DNA: TGCGCCAGCAGCCAAGGGTGGACTAATCCAGCGACCCAGTACTTC. This encodes CASSQGWTNPATQYF.

This clonotype showed up many times. The J gene is TRBJ1-2, the V gene TRBV4-2, with D perhaps TRBD1 (5 bases). The length of the CDR3 is 14 residues. Trimming removed 4 bases from V and 6 bases from J, with 15 bases in between. Germline CDR1 LGHNA, CDR2 YNFKEQ. The CDR3 sequence is CASSLTVIPNGYTF. DNA for the CDR3: TGTGCCAGCAGCCTGACAGTAATCCCCAATGGCTACACCTTC.

Turning to this clonotype: A read error may be the cause here, since a much bigger clone is one base away. The chain joins TRBV27 to TRBJ2-1; D is perhaps TRBD1 (5 bases). Per the germline V gene, CDR1 is MNHEY and CDR2 is SMNVEV (reference sequence). Trimming took 3 bases from V and 3 from J, leaving 9 bases between them. The CDR3 has 14 amino acids. In nucleotides, the CDR3 is TGTGCCAGCAGTTTTGCAGGGTGCTACAATGAGCAGTTCTTC. The encoded protein is CASSFAGCYNEQFF.

The rearrangement joins TRBV6-5 to TRBJ2-3; 10 bases match TRBD2. The junction had 8 bases not matched to a gene; V was cut back by 0 bases and J by 5 bases. This CDR3 has 17 amino acids. CDR1 is MNHEY and CDR2 is SVGAGI in the germline V gene. DNA for the CDR3: TGTGCCAGCAGTTACTCGACGGTTCTAGCGGGGGTAGATACGCAGTATTTT. Translation: CASSYSTVLAGVDTQYF.

This clonotype was seen ten or more times. V is TRBV11-2 and J is TRBJ2-1; D might be TRBD1 or TRBD2, each matching 6 bases. The V gene lost 5 bases and the J gene lost 1 base, with 15 bases spanning the gap. Germline V gene sequence: CDR1 SGHAT, CDR2 FQNNGV. The CDR3 has 16 residues. The chain's CDR3 is CASSRPGGRSYNEQFF. The CDR3 nucleotides read TGTGCCAGCAGCCGACCCGGGGGCCGGTCCTACAATGAGCAGTTCTTC.